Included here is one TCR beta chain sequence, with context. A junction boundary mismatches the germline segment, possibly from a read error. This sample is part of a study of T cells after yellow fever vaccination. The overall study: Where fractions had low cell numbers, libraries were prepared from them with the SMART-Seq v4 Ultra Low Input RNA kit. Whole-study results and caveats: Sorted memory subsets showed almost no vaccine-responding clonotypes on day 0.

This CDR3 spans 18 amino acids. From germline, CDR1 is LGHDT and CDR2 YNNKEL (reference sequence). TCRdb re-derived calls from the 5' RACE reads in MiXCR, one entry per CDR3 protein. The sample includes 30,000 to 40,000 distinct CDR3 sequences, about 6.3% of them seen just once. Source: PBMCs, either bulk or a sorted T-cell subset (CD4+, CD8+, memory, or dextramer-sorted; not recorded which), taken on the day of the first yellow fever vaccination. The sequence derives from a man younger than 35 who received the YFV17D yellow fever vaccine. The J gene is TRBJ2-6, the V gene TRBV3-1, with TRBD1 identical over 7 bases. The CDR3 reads CACSRTGGQVAGANVLTF. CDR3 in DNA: TGTGCCTGCAGCCGGACAGGAGGACAGGTCGCGGGGGCCAACGTCCTGACTTTC.